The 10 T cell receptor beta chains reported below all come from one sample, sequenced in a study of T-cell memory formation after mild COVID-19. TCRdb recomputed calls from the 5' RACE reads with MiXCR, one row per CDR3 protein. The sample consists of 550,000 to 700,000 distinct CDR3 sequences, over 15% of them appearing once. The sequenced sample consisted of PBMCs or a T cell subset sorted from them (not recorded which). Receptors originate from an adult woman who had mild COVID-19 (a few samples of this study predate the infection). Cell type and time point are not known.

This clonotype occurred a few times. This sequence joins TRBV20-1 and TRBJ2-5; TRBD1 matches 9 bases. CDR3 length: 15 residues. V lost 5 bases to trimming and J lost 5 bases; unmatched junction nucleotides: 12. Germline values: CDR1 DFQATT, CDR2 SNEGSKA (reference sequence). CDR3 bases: TGCAGTGCTCCTCAACCGGGACAGGGAGGGGAGACCCAGTACTTC. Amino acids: CSAPQPGQGGETQYF.

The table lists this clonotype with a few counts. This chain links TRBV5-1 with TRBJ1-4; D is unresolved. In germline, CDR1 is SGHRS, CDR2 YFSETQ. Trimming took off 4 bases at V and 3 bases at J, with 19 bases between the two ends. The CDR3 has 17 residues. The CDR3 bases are TGCGCCAGCAGCACCATGGCGGTATATGGGGCTAATGAAAAACTGTTTTTT. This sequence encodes CASSTMAVYGANEKLFF.

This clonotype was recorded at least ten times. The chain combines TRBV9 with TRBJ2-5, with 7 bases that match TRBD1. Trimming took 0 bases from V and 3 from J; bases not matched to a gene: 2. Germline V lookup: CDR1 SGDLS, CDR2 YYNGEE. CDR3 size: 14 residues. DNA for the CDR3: TGTGCCAGCAGCGTAGACAGGGGTGAAGAGACCCAGTACTTC. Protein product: CASSVDRGEETQYF.

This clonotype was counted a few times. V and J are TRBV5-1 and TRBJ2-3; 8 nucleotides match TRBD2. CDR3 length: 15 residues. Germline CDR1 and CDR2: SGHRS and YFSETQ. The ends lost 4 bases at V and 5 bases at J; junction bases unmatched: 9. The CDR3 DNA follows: TGCGCCAGCAGCGGGGGACTAGGTTTCAAAGATACGCAGTATTTT. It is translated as CASSGGLGFKDTQYF.

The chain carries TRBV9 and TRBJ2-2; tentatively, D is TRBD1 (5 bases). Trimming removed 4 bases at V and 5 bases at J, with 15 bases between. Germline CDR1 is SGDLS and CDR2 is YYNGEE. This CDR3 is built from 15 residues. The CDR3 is CASSSQGAGTGELFF. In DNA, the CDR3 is TGTGCCAGCAGCTCCCAGGGCGCAGGGACCGGGGAGCTGTTTTTT.

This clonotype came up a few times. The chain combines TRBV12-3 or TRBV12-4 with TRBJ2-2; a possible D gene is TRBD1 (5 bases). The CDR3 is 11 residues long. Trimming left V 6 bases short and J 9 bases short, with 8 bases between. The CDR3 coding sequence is TGTGCCAGCAGAGAGGACAGGGAGCTGTTTTTT. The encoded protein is CASREDRELFF.

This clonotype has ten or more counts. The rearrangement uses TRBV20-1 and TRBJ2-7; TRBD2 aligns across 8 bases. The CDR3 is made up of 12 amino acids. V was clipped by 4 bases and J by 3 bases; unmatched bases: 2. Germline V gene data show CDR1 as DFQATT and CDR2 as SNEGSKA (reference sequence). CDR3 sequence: CSATGGNYEQYF. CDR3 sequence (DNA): TGCAGTGCTACGGGGGGGAACTACGAGCAGTACTTC.

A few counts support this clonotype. The CDR3: CSASPRSSYEQYF. As DNA, the CDR3 is TGCAGTGCTAGCCCCAGAAGCTCCTACGAGCAGTACTTC. This chain uses TRBV20-1 with TRBJ2-7; D remains unclear. This CDR3 has 13 residues. Germline V gene sequence: CDR1 DFQATT, CDR2 SNEGSKA (reference sequence). V was trimmed by 3 bases and J by 0 bases, leaving 9 bases between them.

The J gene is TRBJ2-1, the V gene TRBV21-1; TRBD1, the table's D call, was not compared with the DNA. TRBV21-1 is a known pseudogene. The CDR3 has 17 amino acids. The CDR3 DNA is TGTGCCAGCAGTAAAGACAGGGGGGTGCGGTCTCACAATGAGCAGTTCTTC. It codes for CASSKDRGVRSHNEQFF.

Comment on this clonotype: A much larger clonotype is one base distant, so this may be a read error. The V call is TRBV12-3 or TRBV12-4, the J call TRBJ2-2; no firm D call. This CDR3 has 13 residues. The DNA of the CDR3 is TGTGACAGCAGCCGATCAAACACCGGGGAGCTGTTTTTT. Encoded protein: CDSSRSNTGELFF.